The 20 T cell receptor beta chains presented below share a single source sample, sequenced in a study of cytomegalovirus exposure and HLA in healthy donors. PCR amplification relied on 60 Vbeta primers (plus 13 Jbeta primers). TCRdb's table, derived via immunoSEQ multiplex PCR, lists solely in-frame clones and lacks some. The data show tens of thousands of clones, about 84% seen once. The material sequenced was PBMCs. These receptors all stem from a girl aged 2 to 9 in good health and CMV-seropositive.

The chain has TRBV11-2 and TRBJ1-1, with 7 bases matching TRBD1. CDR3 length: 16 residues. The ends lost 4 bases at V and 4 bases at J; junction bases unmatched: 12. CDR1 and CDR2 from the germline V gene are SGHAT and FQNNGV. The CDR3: CASSSIPGQIITEAFF. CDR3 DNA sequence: TGTGCCAGCAGCTCGATACCGGGACAGATTATCACTGAAGCTTTCTTT.

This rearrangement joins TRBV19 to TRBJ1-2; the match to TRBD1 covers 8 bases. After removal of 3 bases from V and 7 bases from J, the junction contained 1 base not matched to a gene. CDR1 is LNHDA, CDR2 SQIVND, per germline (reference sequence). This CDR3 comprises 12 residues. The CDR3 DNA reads TGTGCCAGTAGTATCGGACAGGGTGGCTACACCTTC. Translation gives CASSIGQGGYTF.

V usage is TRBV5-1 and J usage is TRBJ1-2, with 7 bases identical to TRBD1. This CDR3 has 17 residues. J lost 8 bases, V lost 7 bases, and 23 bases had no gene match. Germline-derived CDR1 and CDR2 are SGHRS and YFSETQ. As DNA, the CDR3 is TGCGCCAGCGCTTCCCCAACCTGGGACAGTCGCTTAGGAGGCTACACCTTC. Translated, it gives CASASPTWDSRLGGYTF.

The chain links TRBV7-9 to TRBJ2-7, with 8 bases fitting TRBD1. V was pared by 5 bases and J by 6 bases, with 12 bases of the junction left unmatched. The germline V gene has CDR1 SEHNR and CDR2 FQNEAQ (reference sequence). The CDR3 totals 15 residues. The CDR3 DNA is TGTGCCAGCAGCCAAAGACAGGGGTTCGTGTCCGAGCAGTACTTC. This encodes CASSQRQGFVSEQYF.

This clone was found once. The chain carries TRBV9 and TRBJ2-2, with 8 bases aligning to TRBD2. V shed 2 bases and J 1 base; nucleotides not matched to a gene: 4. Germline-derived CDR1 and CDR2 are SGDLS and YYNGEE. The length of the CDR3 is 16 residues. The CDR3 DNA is TGTGCCAGCAGCGTCCGAGCGGGGGAGAACACCGGGGAGCTGTTTTTT. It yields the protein CASSVRAGENTGELFF.

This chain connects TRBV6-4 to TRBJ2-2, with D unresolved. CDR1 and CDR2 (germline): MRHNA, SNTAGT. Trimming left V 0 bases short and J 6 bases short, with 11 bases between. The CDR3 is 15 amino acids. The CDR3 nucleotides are TGTGCCAGCAGTGACTCGGCAGGCTTCGCCGGGGAGCTGTTTTTT. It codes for CASSDSAGFAGELFF.

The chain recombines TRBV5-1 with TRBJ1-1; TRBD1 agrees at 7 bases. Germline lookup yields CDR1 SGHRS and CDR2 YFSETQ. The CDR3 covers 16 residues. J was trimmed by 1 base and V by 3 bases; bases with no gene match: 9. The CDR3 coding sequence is TGCGCCAGCAGCTCGCGGACAGGACTAAGGAACACTGAAGCTTTCTTT. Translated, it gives CASSSRTGLRNTEAFF.

The CDR3 here is CASSRGTADNTGELFF. The CDR3 DNA sequence: TGTGCCAGCAGCCGGGGGACTGCGGATAACACCGGGGAGCTGTTTTTT. V gene TRBV9 combines with J gene TRBJ2-2, with a tentative D call TRBD2 (6 bases). Germline V CDR1 and CDR2: SGDLS, YYNGEE. The V end lost 4 bases, the J end lost 2 bases, and 15 bases lay between the germline ends. The CDR3 has 16 residues.

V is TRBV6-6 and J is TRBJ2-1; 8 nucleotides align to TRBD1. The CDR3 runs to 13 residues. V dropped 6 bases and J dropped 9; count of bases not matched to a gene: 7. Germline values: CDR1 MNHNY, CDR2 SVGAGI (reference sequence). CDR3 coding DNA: TGTGCCAGCAGAGCCCAGGGGGCAGGTGAGCAGTTCTTC. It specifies CASRAQGAGEQFF.

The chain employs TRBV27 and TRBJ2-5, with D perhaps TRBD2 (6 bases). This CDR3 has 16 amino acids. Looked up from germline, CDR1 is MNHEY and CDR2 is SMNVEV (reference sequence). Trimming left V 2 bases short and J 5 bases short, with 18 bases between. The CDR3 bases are TGTGCCAGCAGTTTAAGGCGGAGCAGGGCGGGGGAGACCCAGTACTTC. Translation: CASSLRRSRAGETQYF.

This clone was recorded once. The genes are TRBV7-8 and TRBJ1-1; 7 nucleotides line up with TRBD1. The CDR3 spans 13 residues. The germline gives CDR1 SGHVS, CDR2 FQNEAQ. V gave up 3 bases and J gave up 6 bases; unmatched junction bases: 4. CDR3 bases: TGTGCCAGCAGCTTCTCAGGGGGGTCTGAAGCTTTCTTT. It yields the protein CASSFSGGSEAFF.

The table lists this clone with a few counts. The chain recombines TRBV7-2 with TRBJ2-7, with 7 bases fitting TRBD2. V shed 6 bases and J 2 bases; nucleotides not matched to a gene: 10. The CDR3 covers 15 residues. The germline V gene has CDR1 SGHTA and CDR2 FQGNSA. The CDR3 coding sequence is TGTGCCAGCAGGAAAACCTCTAGCGGACCCTACGAGCAGTACTTC. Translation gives CASRKTSSGPYEQYF.

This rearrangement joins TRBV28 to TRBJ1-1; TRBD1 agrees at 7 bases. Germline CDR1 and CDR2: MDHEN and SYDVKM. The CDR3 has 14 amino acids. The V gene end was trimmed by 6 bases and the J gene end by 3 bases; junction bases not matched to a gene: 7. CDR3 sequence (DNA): TGTGCCAGCAGAACAGGGGATAGTTACACTGAAGCTTTCTTT. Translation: CASRTGDSYTEAFF.

As DNA, the CDR3 is TGCGCCAGCAGCTTGCTAGGGGTAGGCCGATGGTATGAGCAGTTCTTC. It encodes CASSLLGVGRWYEQFF. The chain links TRBV5-1 to TRBJ2-1; perhaps TRBD1 as D (5 bases). Germline V gives CDR1 SGHRS, CDR2 YFSETQ. This CDR3 has 16 amino acids. The V end was cut by 1 base, the J end by 8 bases, with 19 bases between.

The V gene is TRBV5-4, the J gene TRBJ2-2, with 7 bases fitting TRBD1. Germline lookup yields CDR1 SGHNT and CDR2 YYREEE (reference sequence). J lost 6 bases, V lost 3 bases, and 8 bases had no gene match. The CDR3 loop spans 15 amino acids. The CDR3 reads CASSSKTGTPGELFF. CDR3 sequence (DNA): TGTGCCAGCAGCTCTAAGACAGGGACCCCCGGGGAGCTGTTTTTT. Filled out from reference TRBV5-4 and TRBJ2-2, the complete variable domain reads ETGVTQSPTHLIKTRGQQVTLRCSSQSGHNTVSWYQQALGQGPQFIFQYYREEENGRGNFPPRFSGLQFPNYSSELNVNALELDDSALYLCASSSKTGTPGELFFGEGSRLTVL.

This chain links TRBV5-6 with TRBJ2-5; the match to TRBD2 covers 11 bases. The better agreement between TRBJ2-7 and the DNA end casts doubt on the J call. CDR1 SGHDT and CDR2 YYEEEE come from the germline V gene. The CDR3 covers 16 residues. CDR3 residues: CASSFRMTSGIYEQYF. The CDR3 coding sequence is TGTGCCAGCAGCTTCAGAATGACTAGCGGGATTTACGAGCAGTACTTC.

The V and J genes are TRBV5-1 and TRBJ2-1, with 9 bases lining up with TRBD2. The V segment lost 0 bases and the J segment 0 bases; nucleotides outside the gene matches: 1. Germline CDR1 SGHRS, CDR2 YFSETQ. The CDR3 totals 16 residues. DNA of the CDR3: TGCGCCAGCAGCTTGGATAGCGGGAGCTCCTACAATGAGCAGTTCTTC. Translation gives CASSLDSGSSYNEQFF.

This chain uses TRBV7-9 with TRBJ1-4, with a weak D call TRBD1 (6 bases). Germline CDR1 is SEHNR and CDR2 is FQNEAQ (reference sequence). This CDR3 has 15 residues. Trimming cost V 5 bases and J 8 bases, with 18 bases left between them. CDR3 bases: TGTGCCAGCAGCCCATCGGACAGCCGAGGGGAAAAACTGTTTTTT. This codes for CASSPSDSRGEKLFF.

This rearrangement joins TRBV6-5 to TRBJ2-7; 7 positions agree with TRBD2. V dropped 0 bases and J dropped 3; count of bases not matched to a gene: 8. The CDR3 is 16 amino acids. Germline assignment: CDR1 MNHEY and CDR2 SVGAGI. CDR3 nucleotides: TGTGCCAGCAGTTACTCGTCTCTAGCGGTTTTCTACGAGCAGTACTTC. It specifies CASSYSSLAVFYEQYF.

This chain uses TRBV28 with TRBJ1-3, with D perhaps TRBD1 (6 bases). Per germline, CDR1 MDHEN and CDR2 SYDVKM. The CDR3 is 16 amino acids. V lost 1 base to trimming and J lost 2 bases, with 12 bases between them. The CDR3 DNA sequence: TGTGCCAGCAGTTTATTTGTGGGGGCGGCTGGAAACACCATATATTTT. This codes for CASSLFVGAAGNTIYF.